The clone carrying this T cell receptor (beta chain) showed up just once. This specimen comes from a study of blood T cell repertoires in COVID-19. Germline V CDR1 and CDR2: GTSNPN, SVGIG (reference sequence). This CDR3 has 12 residues. Trimming took 2 bases from V and 7 from J, leaving 11 bases between them. Authors' analysis steps: Nucleated cell number was recorded as an estimate derived from reference gene primer amplification. The protocol was immunoSEQ multiplex PCR, while the TCRdb copy is restricted to in-frame clones and leaves out a portion. D and trimming were read from the DNA, whereas the V and J calls and clone size are those reported in that table. The sample holds around 150,000 clones, around 90% seen once.

V gene TRBV30 combines with J gene TRBJ1-2, with D uncertain. Sequencing was done on a sample of peripheral blood. This receptor was obtained from a woman in her fifties or sixties with active or convalescent COVID-19. The CDR3, as DNA: TGTGCCTGGAGTCCCCCCGCGGCTGGCTACACCTTC. Amino acid sequence: CAWSPPAAGYTF.